Listed below are T cell receptor beta chains from one sample, sequenced in a study of blood T cell repertoires in COVID-19. Profiling relied on immunoSEQ multiplex PCR, and the TCRdb table lists in-frame clones only, not all of them. The table records 150,000 to 200,000 clones, about 88% of them present only once. Sequencing used peripheral blood. The receptors shown here come from a woman in her 30s with active or convalescent COVID-19. Both conserved end residues are trimmed from each CDR3.

cdr3_length,v_call,cdr3_aa
14,TRBV12-5,ASGVAGGSSYNEQF
10,TRBV3-1/TRBV3-2,ASSQVVAGLH
11,TRBV2,ASRTGGNTEAF
13,TRBV6-1,ASSELRGPPYEQY
18,TRBV10-3,AISELGFFDPESSYNEQF
16,TRBV11-2,ASSLIGAGQGPERGYT
15,TRBV14,ASSPPGGTSNTGELF
13,TRBV2,ASLPRDSLTDTQY
13,TRBV15,ATSRARAGITEAF
13,TRBV19,ASRDSYATNEKLF
12,TRBV5-1,ASRQGLGTGELF
12,TRBV5-1,ASLKQGAPTEAF
15,TRBV15,ATSMTSGRAFSYEQY
18,TRBV6-4,ASSDSSLRDRGKTIYGYT
11,TRBV6-5,ASSYQGNYGYT
13,TRBV24-1,ATRATGAGANVLT
16,TRBV18,ASSPPQGARDSNYGYT
12,TRBV7-2,ASSLAEGMKTQY
13,TRBV11-2,ASSSSGFVSYGYT
15,TRBV24-1,ATSDSRGGPAQDTQY
13,TRBV11-3,ASSQPGTAFRGYT
13,TRBV7-7,ASSFGTVGNTEAF
13,TRBV15,ATSRERQWNSPLH
13,TRBV18,ASSPVQVLQETQY
16,TRBV5-1,ASSLEGLAGASTDTQY
13,TRBV11-2,ASSPLREGAYGYT
10,TRBV29-1,SGRDSAYEQY
14,TRBV15,ATSREFRTRNTEAF
11,TRBV12-3/TRBV12-4,ASRSTVNTEAF
13,TRBV24-1,ATSEGGYSNQPQH
13,TRBV18,ASSVNSDSNQPQH
11,TRBV6-1,ASSEISGAEAF
14,TRBV6-1,ASSEEVAGYQETQY
13,TRBV11-3,ASSAGTDNSYEQY
11,TRBV30,AWSTGYNQPQH
11,TRBV2,ASEGGRREVVF
12,TRBV10-3,AISDPGTENIQY
14,TRBV12-5,ASGTTGTSGYNEQF
15,TRBV5-3,ARIQTKTDNSNQPQH
15,TRBV14,ASSQVFGKGPGTEAF
12,TRBV6-1,ASSERGRGNEQF
14,TRBV11-2,ASSPNLSSYNSPLH
15,TRBV5-1,ASSPGDRGPYNQPQH
11,TRBV18,ASSEGRSQPQH
14,TRBV11-3,ASSYAGTGVNYGYT
15,TRBV5-8,ASSLGVRREGPETQY
13,TRBV2,ATQTSSGSYNEQF
13,TRBV2,ASSVRGGATTEAF
15,TRBV7-6,ASSLSLPGAYNSPLH
12,TRBV28,ASSQNRGSYGYT
14,TRBV10-3,AISDSYPGTAYEQY
11,TRBV11-3,ASSPPQGGELF
12,TRBV29-1,SVENVAGRYGYT